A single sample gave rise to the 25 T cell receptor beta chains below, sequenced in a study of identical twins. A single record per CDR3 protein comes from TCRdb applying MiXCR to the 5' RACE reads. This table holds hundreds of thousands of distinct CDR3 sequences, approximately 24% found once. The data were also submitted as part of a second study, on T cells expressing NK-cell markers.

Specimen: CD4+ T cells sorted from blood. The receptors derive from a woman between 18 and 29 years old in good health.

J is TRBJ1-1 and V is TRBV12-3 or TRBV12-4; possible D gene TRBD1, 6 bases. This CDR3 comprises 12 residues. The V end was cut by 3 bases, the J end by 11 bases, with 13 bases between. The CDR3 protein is CASSFWGPSAFF. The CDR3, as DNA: TGTGCCAGCAGTTTCTGGGGGCCGTCGGCTTTCTTT.

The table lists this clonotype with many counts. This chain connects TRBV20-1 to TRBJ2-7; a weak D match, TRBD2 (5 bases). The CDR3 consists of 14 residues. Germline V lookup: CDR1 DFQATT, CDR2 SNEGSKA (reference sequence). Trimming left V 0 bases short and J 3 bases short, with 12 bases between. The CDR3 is CSARDDRGHYEQYF. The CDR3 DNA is TGCAGTGCTAGAGACGATAGAGGGCACTACGAGCAGTACTTC.

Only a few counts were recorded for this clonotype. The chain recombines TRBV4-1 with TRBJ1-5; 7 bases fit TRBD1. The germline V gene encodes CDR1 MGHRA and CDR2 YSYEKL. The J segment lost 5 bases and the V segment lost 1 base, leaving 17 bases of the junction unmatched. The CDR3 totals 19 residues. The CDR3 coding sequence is TGCGCCAGCAGCCAAGCTATCGCCCGAACAGGGGTAAAGCATCAGCCCCAGCATTTT. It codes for CASSQAIARTGVKHQPQHF.

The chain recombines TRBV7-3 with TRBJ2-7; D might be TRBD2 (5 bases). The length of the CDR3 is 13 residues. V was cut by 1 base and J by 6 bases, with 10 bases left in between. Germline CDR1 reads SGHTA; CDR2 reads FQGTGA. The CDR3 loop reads CASSLSYGSEQYF. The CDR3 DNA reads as TGTGCCAGCAGCTTAAGCTATGGGAGCGAGCAGTACTTC.

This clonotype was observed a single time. CDR3 in amino acids: CASSYVAGGGTGELFF. The CDR3 DNA reads as TGTGCCAGCAGTTACGTAGCGGGAGGTGGTACCGGGGAGCTGTTTTTT. The V gene is TRBV6-2 or TRBV6-3, the J gene TRBJ2-2, with 10 bases lining up with TRBD2. The CDR3 is 16 residues long. Germline CDR1 is MNHEY and CDR2 is SVGEGT. J gave up 5 bases and V 2 bases, and 5 bases lay outside the gene matches.

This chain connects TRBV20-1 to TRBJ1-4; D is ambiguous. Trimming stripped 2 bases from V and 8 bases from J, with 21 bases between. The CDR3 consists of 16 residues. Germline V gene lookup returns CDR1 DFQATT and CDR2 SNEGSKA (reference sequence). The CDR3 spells CSARSHGGLKREKLFF. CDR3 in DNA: TGCAGTGCTAGAAGCCACGGTGGACTCAAGCGGGAAAAACTGTTTTTT.

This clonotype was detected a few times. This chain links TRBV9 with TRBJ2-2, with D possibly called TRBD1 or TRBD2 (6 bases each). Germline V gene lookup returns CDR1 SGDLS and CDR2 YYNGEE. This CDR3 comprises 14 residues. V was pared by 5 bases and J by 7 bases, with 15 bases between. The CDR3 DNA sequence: TGTGCCAGCAGTCGAACTAGCAGGGGCGGGGAGCTGTTTTTT. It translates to CASSRTSRGGELFF.

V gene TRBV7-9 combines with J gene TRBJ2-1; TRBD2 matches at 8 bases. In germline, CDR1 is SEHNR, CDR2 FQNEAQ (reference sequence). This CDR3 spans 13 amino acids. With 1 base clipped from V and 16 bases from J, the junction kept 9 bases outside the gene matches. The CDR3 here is CASSLETGRAGFF. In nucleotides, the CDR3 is TGTGCCAGCAGCTTAGAGACCGGGAGGGCCGGCTTCTTC. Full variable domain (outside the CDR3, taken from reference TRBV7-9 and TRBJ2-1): DTGVSQNPRHKITKRGQNVTFRCDPISEHNRLYWYRQTLGQGPEFLTYFQNEAQLEKSRLLSDRFSAERPKGSFSTLEIQRTEQGDSAMYLCASSLETGRAGFFGPGTRLTVL.

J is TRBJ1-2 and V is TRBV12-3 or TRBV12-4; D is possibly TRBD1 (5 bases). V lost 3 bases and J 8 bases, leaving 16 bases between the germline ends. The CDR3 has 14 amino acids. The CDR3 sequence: CASSLWGGDRGYTF. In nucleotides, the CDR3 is TGTGCCAGCAGTTTGTGGGGGGGTGACCGAGGCTACACCTTC.

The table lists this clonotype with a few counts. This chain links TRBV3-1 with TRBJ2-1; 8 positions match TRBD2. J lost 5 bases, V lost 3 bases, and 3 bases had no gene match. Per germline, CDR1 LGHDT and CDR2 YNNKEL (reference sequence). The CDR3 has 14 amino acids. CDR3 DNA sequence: TGTGCCAGCAGCCAGCGGGGGGCAAACAATGAGCAGTTCTTC. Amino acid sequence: CASSQRGANNEQFF.

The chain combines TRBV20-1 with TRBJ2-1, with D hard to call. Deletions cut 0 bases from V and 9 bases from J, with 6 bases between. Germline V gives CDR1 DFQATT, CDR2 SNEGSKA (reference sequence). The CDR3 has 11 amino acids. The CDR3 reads CSARDHTEQFF. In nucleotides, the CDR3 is TGCAGTGCTAGAGACCACACTGAGCAGTTCTTC.

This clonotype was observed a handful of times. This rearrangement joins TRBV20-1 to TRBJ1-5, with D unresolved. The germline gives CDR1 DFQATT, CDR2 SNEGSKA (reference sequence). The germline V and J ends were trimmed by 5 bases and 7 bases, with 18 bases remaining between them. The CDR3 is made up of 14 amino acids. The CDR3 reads CSACPRAPRQPQHF. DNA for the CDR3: TGCAGTGCTTGCCCCCGGGCTCCGAGGCAGCCCCAGCATTTT.

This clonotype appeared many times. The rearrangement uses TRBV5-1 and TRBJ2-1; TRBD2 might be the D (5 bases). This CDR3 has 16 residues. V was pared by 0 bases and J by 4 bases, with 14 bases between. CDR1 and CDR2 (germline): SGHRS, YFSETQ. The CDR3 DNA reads TGCGCCAGCAGCTTGGCCGGGTTAGCGTCGTACAATGAGCAGTTCTTC. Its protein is CASSLAGLASYNEQFF.

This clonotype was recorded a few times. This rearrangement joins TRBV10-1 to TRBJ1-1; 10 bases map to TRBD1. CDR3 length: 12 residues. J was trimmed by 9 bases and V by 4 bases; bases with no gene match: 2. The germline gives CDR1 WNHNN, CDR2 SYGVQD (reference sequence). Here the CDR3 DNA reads TGCGCCAGCAGTGGACAGGGGGCTAAAGCTTTCTTT. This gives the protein CASSGQGAKAFF.

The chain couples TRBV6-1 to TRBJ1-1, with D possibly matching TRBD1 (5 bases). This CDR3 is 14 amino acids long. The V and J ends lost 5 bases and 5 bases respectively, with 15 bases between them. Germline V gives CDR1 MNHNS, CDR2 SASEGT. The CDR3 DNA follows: TGTGCCAGCAGTCGGGACGGCGGGGGGACTGAAGCTTTCTTT. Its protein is CASSRDGGGTEAFF.

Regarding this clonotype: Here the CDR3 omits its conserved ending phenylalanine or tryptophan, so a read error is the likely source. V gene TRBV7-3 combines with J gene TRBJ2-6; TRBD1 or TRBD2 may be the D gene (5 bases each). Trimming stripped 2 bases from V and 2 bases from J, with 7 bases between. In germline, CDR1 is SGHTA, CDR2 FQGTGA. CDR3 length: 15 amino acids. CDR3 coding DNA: TGTGCCAGCAGCTTATGGGGGACTGGGGCCAACGTCCTGACTATC. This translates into CASSLWGTGANVLTI.

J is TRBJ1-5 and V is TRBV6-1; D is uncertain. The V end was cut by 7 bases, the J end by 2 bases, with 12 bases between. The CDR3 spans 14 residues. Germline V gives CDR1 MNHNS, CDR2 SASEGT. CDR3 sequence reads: CASTPFLGNQPQHF. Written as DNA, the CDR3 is TGTGCCAGCACCCCGTTCCTCGGCAATCAGCCCCAGCATTTT.

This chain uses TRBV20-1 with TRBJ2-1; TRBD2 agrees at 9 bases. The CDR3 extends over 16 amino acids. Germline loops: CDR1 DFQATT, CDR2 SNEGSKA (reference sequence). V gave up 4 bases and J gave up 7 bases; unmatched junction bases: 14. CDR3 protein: CSATAGERGDRNEQFF. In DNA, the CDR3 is TGCAGTGCTACCGCGGGGGAGCGGGGGGATCGTAATGAGCAGTTCTTC.

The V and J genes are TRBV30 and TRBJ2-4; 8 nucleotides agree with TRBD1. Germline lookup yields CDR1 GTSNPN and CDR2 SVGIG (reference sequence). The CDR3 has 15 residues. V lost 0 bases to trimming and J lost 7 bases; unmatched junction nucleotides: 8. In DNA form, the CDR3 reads TGTGCCTGGAGTGTACTATACAGGGGGTTGAACATTCAGTACTTC. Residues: CAWSVLYRGLNIQYF.

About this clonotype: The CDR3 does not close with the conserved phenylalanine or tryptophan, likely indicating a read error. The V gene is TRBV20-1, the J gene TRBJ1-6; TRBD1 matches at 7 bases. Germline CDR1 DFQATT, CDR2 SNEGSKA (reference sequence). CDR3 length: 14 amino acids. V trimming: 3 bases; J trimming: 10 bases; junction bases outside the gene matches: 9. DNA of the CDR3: TGCAGTGCTAGGGACACAGGGGAACGATCACCCCTCCACCTT. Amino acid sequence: CSARDTGERSPLHL.

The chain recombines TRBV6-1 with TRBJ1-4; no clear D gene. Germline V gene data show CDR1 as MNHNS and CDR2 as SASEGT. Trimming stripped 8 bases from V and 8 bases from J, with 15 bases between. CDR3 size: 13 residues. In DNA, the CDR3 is TGTGCCAGCCGGACGTCAAGCCGGGAAAAACTGTTTTTT. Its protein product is CASRTSSREKLFF.

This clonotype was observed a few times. The CDR3 here is CASSQGTEQYF. CDR3 in DNA: TGTGCCAGCAGCCAAGGGACAGAGCAGTACTTC. This chain uses TRBV3-1 with TRBJ2-7; a weak D match, TRBD1 (5 bases). This CDR3 region has 11 residues. CDR1 and CDR2 from the germline V gene are LGHDT and YNNKEL (reference sequence). V lost 1 base, J lost 7 bases, and 5 bases lay in between.

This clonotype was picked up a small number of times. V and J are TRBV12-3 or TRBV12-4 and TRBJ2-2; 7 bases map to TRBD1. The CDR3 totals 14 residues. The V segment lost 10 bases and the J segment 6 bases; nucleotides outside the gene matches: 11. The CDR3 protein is CATTTGSRAGELFF. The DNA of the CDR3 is TGTGCCACAACGACAGGGAGCAGGGCCGGGGAGCTGTTTTTT.

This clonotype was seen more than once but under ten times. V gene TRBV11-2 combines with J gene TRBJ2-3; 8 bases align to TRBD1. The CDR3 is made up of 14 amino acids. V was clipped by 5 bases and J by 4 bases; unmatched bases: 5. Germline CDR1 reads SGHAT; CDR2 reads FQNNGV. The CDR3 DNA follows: TGTGCCAGCAGCCGCTTGACAGGGGCAGATACGCAGTATTTT. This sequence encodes CASSRLTGADTQYF.

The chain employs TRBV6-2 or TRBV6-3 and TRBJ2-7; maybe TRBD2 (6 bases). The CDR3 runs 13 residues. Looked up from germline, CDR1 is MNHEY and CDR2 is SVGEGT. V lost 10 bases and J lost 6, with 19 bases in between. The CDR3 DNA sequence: TGTGCCACCCGGTTATGGCAGGAGGGCGAGCAGTACTTC. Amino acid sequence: CATRLWQEGEQYF.